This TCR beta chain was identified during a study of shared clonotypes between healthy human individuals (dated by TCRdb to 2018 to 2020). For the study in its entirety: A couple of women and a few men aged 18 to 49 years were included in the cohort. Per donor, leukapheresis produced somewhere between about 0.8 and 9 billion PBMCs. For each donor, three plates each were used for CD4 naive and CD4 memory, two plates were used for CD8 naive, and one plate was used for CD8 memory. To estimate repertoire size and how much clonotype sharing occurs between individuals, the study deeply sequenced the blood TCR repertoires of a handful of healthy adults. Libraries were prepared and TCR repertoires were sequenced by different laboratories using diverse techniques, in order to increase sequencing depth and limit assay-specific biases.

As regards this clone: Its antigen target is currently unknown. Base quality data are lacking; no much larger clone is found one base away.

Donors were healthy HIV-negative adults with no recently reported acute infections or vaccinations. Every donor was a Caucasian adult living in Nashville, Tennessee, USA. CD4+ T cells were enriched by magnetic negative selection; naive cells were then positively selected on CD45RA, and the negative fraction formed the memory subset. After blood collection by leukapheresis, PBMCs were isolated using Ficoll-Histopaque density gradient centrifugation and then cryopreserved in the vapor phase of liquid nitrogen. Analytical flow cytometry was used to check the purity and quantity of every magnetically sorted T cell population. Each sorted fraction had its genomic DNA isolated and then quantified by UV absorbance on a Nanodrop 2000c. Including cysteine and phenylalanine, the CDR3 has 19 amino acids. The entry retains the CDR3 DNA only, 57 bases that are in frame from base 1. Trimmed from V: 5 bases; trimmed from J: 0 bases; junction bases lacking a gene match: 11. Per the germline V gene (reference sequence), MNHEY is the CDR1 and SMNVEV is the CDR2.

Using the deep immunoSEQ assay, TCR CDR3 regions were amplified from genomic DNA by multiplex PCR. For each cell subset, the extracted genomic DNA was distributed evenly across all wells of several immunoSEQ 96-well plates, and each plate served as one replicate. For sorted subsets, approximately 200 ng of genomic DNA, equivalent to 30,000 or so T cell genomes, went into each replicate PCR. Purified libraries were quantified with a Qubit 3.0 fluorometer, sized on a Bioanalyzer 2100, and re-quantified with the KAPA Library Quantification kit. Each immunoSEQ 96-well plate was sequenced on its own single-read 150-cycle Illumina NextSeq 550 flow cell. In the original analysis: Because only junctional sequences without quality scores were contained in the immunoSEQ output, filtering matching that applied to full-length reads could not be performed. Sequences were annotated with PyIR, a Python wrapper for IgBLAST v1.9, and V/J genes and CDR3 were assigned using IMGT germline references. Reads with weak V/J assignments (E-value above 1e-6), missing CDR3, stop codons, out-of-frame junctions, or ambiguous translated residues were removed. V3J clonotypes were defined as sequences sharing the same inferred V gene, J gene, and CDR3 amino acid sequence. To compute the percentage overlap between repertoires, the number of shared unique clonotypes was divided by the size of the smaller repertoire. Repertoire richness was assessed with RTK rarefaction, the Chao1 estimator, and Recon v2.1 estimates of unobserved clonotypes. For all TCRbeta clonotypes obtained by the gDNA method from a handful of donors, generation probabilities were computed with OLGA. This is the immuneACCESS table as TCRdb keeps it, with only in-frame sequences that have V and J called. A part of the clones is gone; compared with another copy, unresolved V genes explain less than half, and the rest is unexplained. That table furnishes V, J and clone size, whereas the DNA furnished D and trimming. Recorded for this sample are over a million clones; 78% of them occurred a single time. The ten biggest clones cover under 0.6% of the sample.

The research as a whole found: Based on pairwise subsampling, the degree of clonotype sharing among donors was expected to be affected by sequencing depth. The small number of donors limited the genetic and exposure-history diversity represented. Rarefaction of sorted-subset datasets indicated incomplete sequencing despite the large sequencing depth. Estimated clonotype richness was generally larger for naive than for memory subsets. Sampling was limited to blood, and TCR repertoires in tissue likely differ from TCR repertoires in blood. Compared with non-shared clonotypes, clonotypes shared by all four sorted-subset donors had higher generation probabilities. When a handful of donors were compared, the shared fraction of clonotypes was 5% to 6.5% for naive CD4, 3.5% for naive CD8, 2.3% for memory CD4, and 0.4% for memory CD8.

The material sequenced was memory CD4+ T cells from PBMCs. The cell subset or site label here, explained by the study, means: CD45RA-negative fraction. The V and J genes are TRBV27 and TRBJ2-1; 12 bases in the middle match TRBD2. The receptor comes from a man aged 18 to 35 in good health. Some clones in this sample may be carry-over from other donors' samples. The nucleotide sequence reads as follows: TGTGCCAGCAGTCCATGGACTAGCGGGGAGTCTCTCTCCTACAATGAGCAGTTCTTC. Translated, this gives CASSPWTSGESLSYNEQFF.